This T cell receptor beta chain was documented in a study of cytomegalovirus exposure and HLA in healthy donors. The study, taken as a whole, reports: An analysis that came later showed most CMV-associated TCR beta chains appearing HLA-restricted. In an earlier analysis, most TCR beta V segments were productive about 87% or about 30% of the time.

This clone was detected only once. The antigen remains undetermined. Use of 60 Vbeta and 13 Jbeta primers characterized the PCR. Produced via immunoSEQ multiplex PCR; TCRdb's table is partial and in-frame only. The repertoire holds 140,000 or so clones, with 74% as singletons. Germline CDR1 is MDHEN and CDR2 is SYDVKM. V shed 1 base and J shed 0 bases, with 12 bases lying between them. The CDR3 spans 16 residues. Input material: PBMCs. This receptor was identified in a young man in good health and CMV-seropositive. The chain joins TRBV28 to TRBJ1-2, with a possible D match to TRBD1 (6 bases). CDR3 region: CASSLYDRFSNYGYTF. CDR3 sequence (DNA): TGTGCCAGCAGTTTATACGACAGGTTTTCTAACTATGGCTACACCTTC.